A selection of T cell receptor beta chains follows, all from one sample in a study of regulatory T cells in long-lasting Graves disease. TCRdb itself ran the multiplex PCR reads through MiXCR, one entry per CDR3 protein. The table lists approximately 210,000 distinct CDR3 sequences, around 18% of them singletons. The material was peripheral blood mononuclear cells (PBMCs), obtained at new diagnosis, from a patient treated with antithyroid drugs. The receptors here all came from a female donor with Graves disease. CDR3s include the opening cysteine and the closing phenylalanine or tryptophan. The order of the fields is D gene, J gene, V gene, clone size, CDR3 protein, CDR3 DNA. The D gene is left open where the match is weak. Clone sizes are given selectively: once, few, many, or a class where the clone is expanded.

>TRBD1|TRBJ2-5|TRBV28|-
CASSIRQGAGETQYF
TGTGCCAGCAGTATAAGACAGGGGGCAGGGGAGACCCAGTACTTC
>-|TRBJ2-2|TRBV11-3|many
CASSLVRGATGELFF
TGTGCCAGCAGCTTAGTTCGGGGGGCCACCGGGGAGCTGTTTTTT
>-|TRBJ2-7|TRBV11-2|many
CASSPEGRPYEQYF
TGTGCCAGCAGCCCCGAGGGCAGACCCTACGAGCAGTACTTC
>-|TRBJ1-3|TRBV6-1|-
CASLLGGSGNTIYF
TGTGCCAGCTTGCTGGGGGGTTCTGGAAACACCATATATTTT
>TRBD1|TRBJ2-7|TRBV28|many
CASVTGTGAREQYF
TGTGCCAGCGTCACGGGGACAGGGGCGAGAGAGCAGTACTTC
>-|TRBJ1-1|TRBV18|few
CASSPGTEAFF
TGTGCCAGCTCACCTGGGACTGAAGCTTTCTTT
>TRBD1|TRBJ1-2|TRBV20-1|many
CSARDTGTGIKVGGGYTF
TGCAGTGCTAGAGACACCGGGACAGGGATTAAAGTAGGGGGAGGCTACACCTTC
>-|TRBJ1-5|TRBV24-1|many
CATTPQHF
TGTGCCACCACCCCCCAGCATTTT
>-|TRBJ2-1|TRBV25-1|many
CASRGGLSSYNEQFF
TGTGCCAGCAGGGGGGGTTTGAGCTCCTACAATGAGCAGTTCTTC
>TRBD2|TRBJ2-2|TRBV3-1|-
CASSHTSGKGDTGELFF
TGTGCCAGCAGCCACACTAGCGGGAAGGGGGACACCGGGGAGCTGTTTTTT
>TRBD1|TRBJ2-3|TRBV20-1|-
CSAPVPGQRTDTQYF
TGCAGTGCCCCCGTTCCGGGACAGCGCACAGATACGCAGTATTTT
>-|TRBJ2-5|TRBV29-1|many
CSVASSEPGTQYF
TGCAGCGTTGCATCTAGCGAGCCGGGGACCCAGTACTTC
>TRBD1|TRBJ1-2|TRBV2|many
CASSPQGADGYTF
TGTGCCAGCAGCCCACAGGGGGCGGATGGCTACACCTTC
>-|TRBJ1-2|TRBV18|many
CASSPPRTLVGDYGYTF
TGTGCCAGCTCACCACCTCGGACACTAGTAGGGGACTATGGCTACACCTTC
>TRBD2|TRBJ2-3|TRBV18|many
CASLRTSVTDTQYF
TGTGCCAGCTTGAGGACTAGCGTGACAGATACGCAGTATTTT
>-|TRBJ1-4|TRBV18|many
CASSTREELFF
TGTGCCAGCTCAACACGGGAGGAACTGTTTTTT